These T cell receptor beta chains were read from a single sample in a study of blood T cell repertoires in COVID-19. Measured with immunoSEQ multiplex PCR; TCRdb has only the in-frame clones, and not every one. The table shows more than 25,000 clones, with less than 95% occurring only once. The sequencing sample was made of peripheral blood. The receptors shown here come from a man aged 70 or older with active or convalescent COVID-19. The CDR3 runs from the conserved cysteine through the conserved F or W. Fields, in order: J gene, clone size, V gene, D gene, CDR3 protein, CDR3 DNA. A D gene is named only where the DNA matches it firmly. Clone size, where shown, is once, few, many, or a class for clones that have expanded.

TRBJ1-5 NA TRBV7-3 TRBD1 CASSKTGGRDQPQHF TGTGCCAGCAGCAAGACAGGGGGAAGGGATCAGCCCCAGCATTTT
TRBJ2-5 NA TRBV5-5 NA CASYDSSGAETQYF TGTGCCAGCTACGACTCCTCAGGGGCAGAGACCCAGTACTTC
TRBJ2-2 NA TRBV29-1 TRBD2 CSGRLAGDLAGELFF TGCAGCGGCCGACTAGCGGGAGATTTAGCCGGGGAGCTGTTTTTT
TRBJ1-5 NA TRBV5-4 TRBD1 CASSSPTGDGNQPQHF TGTGCCAGCAGCTCACCGACAGGGGATGGCAATCAGCCCCAGCATTTT
TRBJ2-1 once TRBV5-1 TRBD2 CASSSIAGGYNEQFF TGCGCCAGCAGCTCCATAGCGGGGGGGTACAATGAGCAGTTCTTC
TRBJ2-7 NA TRBV27 TRBD2 CASSLAGRISYEQYF TGTGCCAGCAGTCTAGCGGGGCGAATCTCCTACGAGCAGTACTTC
TRBJ1-4 NA TRBV5-1 TRBD1 CASSGGQGGTEKLFF TGCGCCAGCAGCGGGGGACAGGGGGGTACTGAAAAACTGTTTTTT
TRBJ2-3 once TRBV20-1 NA CSASIAGPSDTQYF TGCAGTGCTAGTATTGCGGGGCCTTCAGATACGCAGTATTTT
TRBJ1-2 once TRBV19 NA CASRHPQGNYGYTF TGTGCCAGTAGGCACCCACAGGGAAACTATGGCTACACCTTC
TRBJ1-6 once TRBV6-5 NA CASSRTAYNSPLHF TGTGCCAGCAGTCGGACAGCGTATAATTCACCCCTCCACTTT
TRBJ2-1 NA TRBV19 TRBD2 CASSPGLAGGEQFF TGTGCCAGTAGTCCGGGACTAGCGGGTGGTGAGCAGTTCTTC
TRBJ1-1 once TRBV10-3 NA CAISEGRNTEAFF TGTGCCATCAGTGAGGGCAGGAACACTGAAGCTTTCTTT
TRBJ2-7 NA TRBV18 NA CASSPSQGHSYEQYF TGTGCCAGCTCCCCCTCCCAAGGACACTCCTACGAGCAGTACTTC
TRBJ1-1 NA TRBV5-1 NA CASSLAIMGPTEAFF TGCGCCAGCAGCTTGGCCATTATGGGGCCTACTGAAGCTTTCTTT
TRBJ2-1 NA TRBV24-1 NA CATSETNDREGEQFF TGTGCCACCAGTGAAACTAATGACCGAGAGGGTGAGCAGTTCTTC